One T cell receptor (beta chain) is described in this entry. The CDR3 contains 16 residues. The germline CDR1 and CDR2 sequences are SGHRS and YFSETQ. Trimming cost V 6 bases and J 3 bases; bases outside gene matches: 13. This sample stems from a study of memory CD4+ T cells and cytomegalovirus serostatus. As for the study in general: This sample comes from healthy Belgian adults, 8 to 10 CMV seropositive, around 26 seronegative.

Single viable CD3+CD4+CD8-CD45RO+ cells were sorted as the memory CD4+ T cells. Donors' CMV status reflects serum IgG against pp150, pp28, p38, p52. CD4+ T cells were isolated by positive magnetic selection. How the authors handled the data: After removing out-of-frame reads, 2 million to 2.5 million distinct TCRbeta sequences remained. This table comes from immunoSEQ multiplex PCR, and its TCRdb copy is limited to in-frame clones, with some not included. The V and J calls and clone size are taken from that table; D and trimming were inferred from the DNA. This repertoire shows almost 55,000 clones, roughly 79% found once; its top ten account for 1.6%.

What was sequenced was memory CD4+ T cells from blood. The source is an adult in good health and CMV-seronegative. The chain recombines TRBV5-1 with TRBJ2-3, with 7 bases matching TRBD1. In DNA form, the CDR3 reads TGCGCCAGCACCGACGGACAGGCGATAAAAACAGATACGCAGTATTTT. Translating it yields CASTDGQAIKTDTQYF.